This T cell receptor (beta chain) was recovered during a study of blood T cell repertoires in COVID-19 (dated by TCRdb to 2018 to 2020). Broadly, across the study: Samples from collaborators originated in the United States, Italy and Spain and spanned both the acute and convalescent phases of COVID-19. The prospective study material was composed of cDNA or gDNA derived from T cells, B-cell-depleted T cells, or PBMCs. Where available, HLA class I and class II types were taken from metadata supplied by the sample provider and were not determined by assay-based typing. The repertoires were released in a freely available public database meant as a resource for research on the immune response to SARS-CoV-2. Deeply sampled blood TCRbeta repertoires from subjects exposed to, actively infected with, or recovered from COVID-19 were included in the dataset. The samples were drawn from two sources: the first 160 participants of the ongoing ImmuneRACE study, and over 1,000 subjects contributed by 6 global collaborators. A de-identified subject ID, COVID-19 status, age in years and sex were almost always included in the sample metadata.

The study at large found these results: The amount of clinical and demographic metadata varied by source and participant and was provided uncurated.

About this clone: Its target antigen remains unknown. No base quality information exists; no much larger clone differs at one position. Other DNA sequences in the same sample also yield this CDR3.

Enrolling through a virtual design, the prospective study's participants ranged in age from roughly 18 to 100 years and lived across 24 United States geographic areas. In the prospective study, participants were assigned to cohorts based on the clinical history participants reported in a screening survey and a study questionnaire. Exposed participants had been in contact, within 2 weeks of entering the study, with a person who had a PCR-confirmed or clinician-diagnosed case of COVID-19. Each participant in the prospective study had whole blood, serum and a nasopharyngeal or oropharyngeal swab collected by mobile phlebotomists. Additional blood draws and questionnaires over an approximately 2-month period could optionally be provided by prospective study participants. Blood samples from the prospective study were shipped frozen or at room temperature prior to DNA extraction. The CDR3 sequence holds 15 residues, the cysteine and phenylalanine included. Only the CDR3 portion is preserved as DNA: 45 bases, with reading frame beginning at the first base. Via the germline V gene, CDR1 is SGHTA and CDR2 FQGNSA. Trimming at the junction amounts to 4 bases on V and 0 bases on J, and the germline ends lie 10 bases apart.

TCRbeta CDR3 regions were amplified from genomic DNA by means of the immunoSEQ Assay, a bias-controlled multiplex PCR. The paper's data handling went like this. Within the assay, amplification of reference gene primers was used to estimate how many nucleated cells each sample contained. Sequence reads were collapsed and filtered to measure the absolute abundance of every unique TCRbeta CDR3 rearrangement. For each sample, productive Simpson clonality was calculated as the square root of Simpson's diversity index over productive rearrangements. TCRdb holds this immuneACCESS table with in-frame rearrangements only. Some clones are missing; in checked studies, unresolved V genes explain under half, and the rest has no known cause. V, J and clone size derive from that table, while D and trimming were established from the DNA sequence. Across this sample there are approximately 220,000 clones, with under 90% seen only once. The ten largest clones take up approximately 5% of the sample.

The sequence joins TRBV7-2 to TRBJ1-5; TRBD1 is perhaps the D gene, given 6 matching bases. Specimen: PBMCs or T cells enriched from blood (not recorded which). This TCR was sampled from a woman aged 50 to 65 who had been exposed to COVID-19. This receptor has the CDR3 CASSSGQYSNQPQHF. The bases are TGTGCCAGCAGCTCCGGACAGTATAGCAATCAGCCCCAGCATTTT. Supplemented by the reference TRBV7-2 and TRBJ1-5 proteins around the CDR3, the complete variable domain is GAGVSQSPSNKVTEKGKDVELRCDPISGHTALYWYRQSLGQGLEFLIYFQGNSAPDKSGLPSDRFSAERTGGSVSTLTIQRTQQEDSAVYLCASSSGQYSNQPQHFGDGTRLSIL.